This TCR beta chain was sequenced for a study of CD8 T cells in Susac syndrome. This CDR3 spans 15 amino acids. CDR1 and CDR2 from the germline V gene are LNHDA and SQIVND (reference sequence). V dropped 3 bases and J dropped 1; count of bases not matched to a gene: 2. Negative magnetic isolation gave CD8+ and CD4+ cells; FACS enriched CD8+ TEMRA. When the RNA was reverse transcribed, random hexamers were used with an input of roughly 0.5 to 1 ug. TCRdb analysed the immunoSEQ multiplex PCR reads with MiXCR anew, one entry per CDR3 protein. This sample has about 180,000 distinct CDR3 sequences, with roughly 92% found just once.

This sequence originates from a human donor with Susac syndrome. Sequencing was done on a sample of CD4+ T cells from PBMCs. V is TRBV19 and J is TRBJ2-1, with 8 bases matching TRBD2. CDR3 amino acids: CASSIRGGSYNEQFF. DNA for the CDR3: TGTGCCAGTAGTATCCGGGGGGGATCCTACAATGAGCAGTTCTTC.